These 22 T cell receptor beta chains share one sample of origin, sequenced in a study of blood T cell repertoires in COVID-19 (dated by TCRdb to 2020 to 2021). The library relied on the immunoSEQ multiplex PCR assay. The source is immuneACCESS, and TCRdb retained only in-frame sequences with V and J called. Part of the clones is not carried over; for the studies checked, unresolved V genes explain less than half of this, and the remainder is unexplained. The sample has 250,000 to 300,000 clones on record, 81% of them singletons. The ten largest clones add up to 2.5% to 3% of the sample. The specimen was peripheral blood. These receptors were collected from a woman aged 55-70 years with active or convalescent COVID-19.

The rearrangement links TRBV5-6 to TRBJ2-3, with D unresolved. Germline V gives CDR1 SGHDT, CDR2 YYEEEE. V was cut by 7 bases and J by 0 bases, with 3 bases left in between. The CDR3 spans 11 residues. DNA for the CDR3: TGTGCCAGCCGGAGCACAGATACGCAGTATTTT. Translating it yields CASRSTDTQYF.

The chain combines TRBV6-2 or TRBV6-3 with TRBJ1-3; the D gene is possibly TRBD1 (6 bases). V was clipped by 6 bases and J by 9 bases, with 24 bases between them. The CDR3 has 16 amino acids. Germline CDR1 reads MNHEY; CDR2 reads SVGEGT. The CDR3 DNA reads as TGTGCCAGCAGCCGGGGGCCGCACGGGCCGGAATCCACCATATATTTT. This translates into CASSRGPHGPESTIYF.

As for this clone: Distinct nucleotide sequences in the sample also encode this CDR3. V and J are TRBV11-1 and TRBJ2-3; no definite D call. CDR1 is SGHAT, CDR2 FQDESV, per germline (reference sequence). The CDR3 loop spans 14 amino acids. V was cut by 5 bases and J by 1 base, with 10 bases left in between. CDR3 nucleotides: TGTGCCAGCAGCCGCGATCGTGGCACAGATACGCAGTATTTT. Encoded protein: CASSRDRGTDTQYF.

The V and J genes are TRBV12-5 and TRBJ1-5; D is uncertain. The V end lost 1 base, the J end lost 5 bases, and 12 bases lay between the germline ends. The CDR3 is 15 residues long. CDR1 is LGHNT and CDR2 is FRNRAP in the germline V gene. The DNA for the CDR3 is TGTGCTAGTGGTTTGGGGCGGCAACTCCATCAGCCCCAGCATTTT. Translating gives CASGLGRQLHQPQHF.

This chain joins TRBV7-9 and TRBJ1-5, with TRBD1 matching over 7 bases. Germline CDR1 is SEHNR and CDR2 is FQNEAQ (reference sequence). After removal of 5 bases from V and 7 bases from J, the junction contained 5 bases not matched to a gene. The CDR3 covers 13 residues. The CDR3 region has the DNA TGTGCCAGCAGCCTCACAGGGGAACAGCCCCAGCATTTT. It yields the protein CASSLTGEQPQHF.

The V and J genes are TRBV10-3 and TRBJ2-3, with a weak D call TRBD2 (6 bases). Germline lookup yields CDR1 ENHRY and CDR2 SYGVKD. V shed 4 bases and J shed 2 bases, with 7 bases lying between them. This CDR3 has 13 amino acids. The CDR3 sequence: CAISGGTTDTQYF. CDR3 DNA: TGTGCCATCAGTGGCGGGACCACAGATACGCAGTATTTT.

CDR3 DNA: TGTGCCAGCAGCCAAGTAGGCAGGGGTGGAAACACCATATATTTT. This sequence encodes CASSQVGRGGNTIYF. V usage is TRBV3-1 (or the pseudogene TRBV3-2) and J usage is TRBJ1-3; tentatively, D is TRBD1 (6 bases). CDR3 length equals 15 residues. The germline V gene has CDR1 LGHDT and CDR2 YNNKEL (reference sequence). The ends were cut back, 1 base at V and 3 bases at J, with 10 bases in the middle.

DNA for the CDR3: TGTGCCATACAGGGGCCGGGAGGCTACACCTTC. It specifies CAIQGPGGYTF. The gene calls are TRBV19 and TRBJ1-2; TRBD1 matches at 7 bases. The V gene end was trimmed by 10 bases and the J gene end by 8 bases; junction bases not matched to a gene: 7. The germline CDR1 and CDR2 sequences are LNHDA and SQIVND (reference sequence). This CDR3 is built from 11 residues.

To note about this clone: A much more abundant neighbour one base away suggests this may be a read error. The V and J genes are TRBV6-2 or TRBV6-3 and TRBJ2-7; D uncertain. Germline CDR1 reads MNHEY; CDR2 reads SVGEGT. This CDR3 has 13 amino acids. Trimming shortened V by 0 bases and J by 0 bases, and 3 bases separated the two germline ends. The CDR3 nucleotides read TGTGCCAGCAGTTACTCGAGCTCCTACGAGCAGTACTTC. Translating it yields CASSYSSSYEQYF.

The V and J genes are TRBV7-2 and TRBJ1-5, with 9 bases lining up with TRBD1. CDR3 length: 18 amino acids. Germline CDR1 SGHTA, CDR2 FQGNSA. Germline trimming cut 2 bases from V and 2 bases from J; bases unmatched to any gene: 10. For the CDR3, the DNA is TGTGCCAGCAGCTTAAGAGACAGGGGGACGTGGGGCAATCAGCCCCAGCATTTT. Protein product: CASSLRDRGTWGNQPQHF. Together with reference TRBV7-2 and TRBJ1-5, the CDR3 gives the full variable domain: GAGVSQSPSNKVTEKGKDVELRCDPISGHTALYWYRQSLGQGLEFLIYFQGNSAPDKSGLPSDRFSAERTGGSVSTLTIQRTQQEDSAVYLCASSLRDRGTWGNQPQHFGDGTRLSIL.

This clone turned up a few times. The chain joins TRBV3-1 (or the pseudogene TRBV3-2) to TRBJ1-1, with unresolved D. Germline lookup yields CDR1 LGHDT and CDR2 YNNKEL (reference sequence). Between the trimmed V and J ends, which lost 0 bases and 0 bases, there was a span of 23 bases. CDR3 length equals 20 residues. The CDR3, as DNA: TGTGCCAGCAGCCAAGATCCACCCTCACCGGGATTTCTCATGAACACTGAAGCTTTCTTT. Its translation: CASSQDPPSPGFLMNTEAFF.

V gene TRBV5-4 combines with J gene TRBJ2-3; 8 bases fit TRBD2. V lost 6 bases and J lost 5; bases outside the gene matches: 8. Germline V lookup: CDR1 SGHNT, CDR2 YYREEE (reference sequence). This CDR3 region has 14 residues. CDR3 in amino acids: CASTGGGQIDTQYF. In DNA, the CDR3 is TGTGCCAGCACCGGGGGGGGGCAAATAGATACGCAGTATTTT. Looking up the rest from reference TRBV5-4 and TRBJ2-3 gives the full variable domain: ETGVTQSPTHLIKTRGQQVTLRCSSQSGHNTVSWYQQALGQGPQFIFQYYREEENGRGNFPPRFSGLQFPNYSSELNVNALELDDSALYLCASTGGGQIDTQYFGPGTRLTVL.

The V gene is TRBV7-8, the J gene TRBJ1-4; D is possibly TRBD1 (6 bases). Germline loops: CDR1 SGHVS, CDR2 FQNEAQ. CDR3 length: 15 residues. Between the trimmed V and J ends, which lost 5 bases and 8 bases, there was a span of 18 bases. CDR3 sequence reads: CASSSGAGVREKLFF. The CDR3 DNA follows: TGTGCCAGCAGCAGTGGGGCAGGGGTAAGGGAAAAACTGTTTTTT.

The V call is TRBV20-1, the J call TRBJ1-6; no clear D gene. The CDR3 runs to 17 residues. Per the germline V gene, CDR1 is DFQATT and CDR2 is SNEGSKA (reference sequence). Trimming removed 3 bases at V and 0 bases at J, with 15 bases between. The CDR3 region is CSASDNRASSYNSPLHF. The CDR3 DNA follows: TGCAGTGCTAGTGATAACAGAGCCAGCTCCTATAATTCACCCCTCCACTTT.

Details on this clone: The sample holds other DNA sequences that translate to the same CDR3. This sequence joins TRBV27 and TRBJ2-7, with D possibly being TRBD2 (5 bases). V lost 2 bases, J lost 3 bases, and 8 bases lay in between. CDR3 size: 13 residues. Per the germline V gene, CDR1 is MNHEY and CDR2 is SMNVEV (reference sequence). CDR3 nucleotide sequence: TGTGCCAGCAGTTTAACGGGAAGCTACGAGCAGTACTTC. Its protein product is CASSLTGSYEQYF.

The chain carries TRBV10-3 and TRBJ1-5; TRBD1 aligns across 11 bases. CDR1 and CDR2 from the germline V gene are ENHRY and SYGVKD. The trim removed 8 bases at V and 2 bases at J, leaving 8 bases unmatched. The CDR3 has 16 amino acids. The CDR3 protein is CAIGGQGDSGNQPQHF. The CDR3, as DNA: TGTGCCATCGGGGGACAGGGGGACAGCGGCAATCAGCCCCAGCATTTT.

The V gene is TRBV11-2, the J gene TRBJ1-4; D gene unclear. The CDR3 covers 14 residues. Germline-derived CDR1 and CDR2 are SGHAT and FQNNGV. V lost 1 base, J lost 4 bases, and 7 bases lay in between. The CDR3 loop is CASSLGRINEKLFF. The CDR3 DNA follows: TGTGCCAGCAGCTTAGGGCGGATTAATGAAAAACTGTTTTTT.

CDR3 in amino acids: CASSLGPEKDRAHEQYF. CDR3 nucleotide sequence: TGTGCCAGCAGCTTAGGCCCGGAAAAAGACAGGGCCCACGAGCAGTACTTC. This rearrangement joins TRBV13 to TRBJ2-7; 7 bases map to TRBD1. Germline trimming cut 0 bases from V and 5 bases from J; bases unmatched to any gene: 13. Germline CDR1 PRHDT, CDR2 FYEKMQ (reference sequence). The CDR3 contains 17 residues.

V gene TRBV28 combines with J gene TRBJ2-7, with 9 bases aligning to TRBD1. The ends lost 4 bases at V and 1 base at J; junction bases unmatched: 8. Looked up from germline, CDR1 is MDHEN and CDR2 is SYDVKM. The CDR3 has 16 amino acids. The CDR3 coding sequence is TGTGCCAGCAGTTCATTAATTGGACAGGGGTCCTACGAGCAGTACTTC. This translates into CASSSLIGQGSYEQYF.

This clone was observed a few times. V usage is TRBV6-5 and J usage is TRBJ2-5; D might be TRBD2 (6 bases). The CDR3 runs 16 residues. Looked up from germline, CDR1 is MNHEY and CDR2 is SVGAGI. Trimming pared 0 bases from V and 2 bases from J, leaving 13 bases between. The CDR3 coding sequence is TGTGCCAGCAGTTACTCCCGCAGGACTACACAAGAGACCCAGTACTTC. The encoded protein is CASSYSRRTTQETQYF.

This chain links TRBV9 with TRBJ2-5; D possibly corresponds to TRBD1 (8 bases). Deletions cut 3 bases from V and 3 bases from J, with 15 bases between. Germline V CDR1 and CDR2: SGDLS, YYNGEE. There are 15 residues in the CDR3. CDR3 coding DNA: TGTGCCAGCAGCGCGTTTACAGGGGGGGAAGAGACCCAGTACTTC. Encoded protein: CASSAFTGGEETQYF.

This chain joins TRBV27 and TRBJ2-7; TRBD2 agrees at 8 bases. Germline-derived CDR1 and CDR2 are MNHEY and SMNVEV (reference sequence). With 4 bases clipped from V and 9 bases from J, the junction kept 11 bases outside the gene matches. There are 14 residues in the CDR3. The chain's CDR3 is CASSSALAGTRQYF. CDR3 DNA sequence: TGTGCCAGCAGTTCCGCTCTAGCGGGTACGCGGCAGTACTTC.